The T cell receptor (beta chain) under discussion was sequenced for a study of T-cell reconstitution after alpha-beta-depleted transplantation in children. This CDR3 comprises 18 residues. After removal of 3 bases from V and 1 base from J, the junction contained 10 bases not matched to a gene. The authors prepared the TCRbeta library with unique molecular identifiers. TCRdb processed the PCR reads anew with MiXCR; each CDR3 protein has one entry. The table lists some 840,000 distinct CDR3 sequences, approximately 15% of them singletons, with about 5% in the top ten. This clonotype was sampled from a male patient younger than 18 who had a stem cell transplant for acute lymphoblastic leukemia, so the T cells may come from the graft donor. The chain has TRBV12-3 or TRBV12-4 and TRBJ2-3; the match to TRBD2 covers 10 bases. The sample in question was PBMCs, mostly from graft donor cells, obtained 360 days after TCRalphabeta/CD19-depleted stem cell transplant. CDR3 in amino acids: CASSLRSGRVLGTDTQYF. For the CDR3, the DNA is TGTGCCAGCAGTTTGAGGAGCGGGAGGGTCCTTGGCACAGATACGCAGTATTTT.